This T cell receptor beta chain was identified during a study of cytomegalovirus exposure and HLA in healthy donors. On this clone: The antigen remains undetermined.

Study observations and caveats: The study labeled more than 150 TCR beta chains cytomegalovirus-associated. Certain sequence variants were highly shared and formed a cluster, and this cluster was likely a sequencing artifact.

The PCR made use of 60 Vbeta and 13 Jbeta primers. In the source study's methods: There were about 80 million unique TCR beta chains by a later count, and approximately 11 million of them were shared. Data came from immunoSEQ multiplex PCR; TCRdb stores just in-frame clones and leaves some out. D and trimming come from the DNA, and the V and J calls and clone size come from that table. The sample has fewer than 200,000 clones; around 80% are singletons. The germline V gene has CDR1 SGHNT and CDR2 YYREEE (reference sequence). This CDR3 contains 14 residues. Trimming left V 0 bases short and J 8 bases short, with 11 bases between.

The origin of this receptor is a man in his forties in good health and CMV-seronegative. Sequencing was done on a sample of PBMCs. J is TRBJ1-4 and V is TRBV5-4; D call uncertain. The CDR3 region is CASSLAEGGEKLFF. DNA of the CDR3: TGTGCCAGCAGCTTGGCGGAGGGAGGGGAAAAACTGTTTTTT.